What follows are 6 T cell receptor beta chains derived from one specimen sequenced in a study of OX40 agonist ivuxolimab in advanced cancers. Profiled with immunoSEQ multiplex PCR; TCRdb holds only in-frame clones, not every one. The sample includes tens of thousands of clones, more than 80% of them seen just once. The sequencing here drew on CD4+ or CD8+ T cells sorted from blood, taken in a trial of the OX40 agonist ivuxolimab. The receptors were gathered from an adult with an advanced solid tumor such as melanoma, head and neck, liver or kidney cancer.

The rearrangement links TRBV7-2 to TRBJ2-1, with a weak D call TRBD2 (6 bases). This CDR3 comprises 15 residues. CDR1 and CDR2 from the germline V gene are SGHTA and FQGNSA. V dropped 1 base and J dropped 7 bases, with 14 bases sitting between them. Here the CDR3 DNA reads TGTGCCAGCAGCTTAGGCGGGATCCTGAGTAATGAGCAGTTCTTC. Translation gives CASSLGGILSNEQFF.

The V call is TRBV10-3, the J call TRBJ1-1, with 11 bases that match TRBD1. Germline values: CDR1 ENHRY, CDR2 SYGVKD. The junction had 7 bases not matched to a gene; V was cut back by 4 bases and J by 3 bases. The CDR3 consists of 16 residues. The CDR3 is CAISGRTGGFDTEAFF. CDR3 nucleotides: TGTGCCATCAGTGGGAGGACAGGGGGCTTTGACACTGAAGCTTTCTTT.

This clone was detected once. CDR3 bases: TGTGCCAGCAGCTTCGGGGGAGGGGGCACAGATACGCAGTATTTT. Amino acids: CASSFGGGGTDTQYF. The chain employs TRBV7-2 and TRBJ2-3; 7 nucleotides align to TRBD2. The CDR3 is 15 amino acids. Germline CDR1 and CDR2: SGHTA and FQGNSA. V lost 3 bases, J lost 1 base, and 4 bases stayed unmatched.

The V call is TRBV19, the J call TRBJ2-7; 9 nucleotides line up with TRBD2. The CDR3 extends over 14 amino acids. J lost 6 bases, V lost 4 bases, and 7 bases had no gene match. Germline V gene sequence: CDR1 LNHDA, CDR2 SQIVND (reference sequence). The CDR3 coding sequence is TGTGCCAGTAGTAGCGGGAGGGCCCTAGCCGAGCAGTACTTC. Protein product: CASSSGRALAEQYF.

J is TRBJ2-7 and V is TRBV7-2; D gene ambiguous. V was shortened by 5 bases and J by 4 bases, with 9 bases between the two germline ends. Germline V lookup: CDR1 SGHTA, CDR2 FQGNSA. CDR3 size: 12 residues. The CDR3 sequence is CASSLSRYEQYF. Written as DNA, the CDR3 is TGTGCCAGCAGCCTGAGTCGGTACGAGCAGTACTTC.

The J gene is TRBJ1-2, the V gene TRBV4-1; perhaps TRBD1 as D (5 bases). V lost 2 bases to trimming and J lost 6 bases, with 13 bases between them. The germline CDR1 and CDR2 sequences are MGHRA and YSYEKL. This CDR3 is 14 amino acids long. The CDR3 bases are TGCGCCAGCAGCCAATGGGGGGGGGTCGATGGCTACACCTTC. Residues: CASSQWGGVDGYTF.